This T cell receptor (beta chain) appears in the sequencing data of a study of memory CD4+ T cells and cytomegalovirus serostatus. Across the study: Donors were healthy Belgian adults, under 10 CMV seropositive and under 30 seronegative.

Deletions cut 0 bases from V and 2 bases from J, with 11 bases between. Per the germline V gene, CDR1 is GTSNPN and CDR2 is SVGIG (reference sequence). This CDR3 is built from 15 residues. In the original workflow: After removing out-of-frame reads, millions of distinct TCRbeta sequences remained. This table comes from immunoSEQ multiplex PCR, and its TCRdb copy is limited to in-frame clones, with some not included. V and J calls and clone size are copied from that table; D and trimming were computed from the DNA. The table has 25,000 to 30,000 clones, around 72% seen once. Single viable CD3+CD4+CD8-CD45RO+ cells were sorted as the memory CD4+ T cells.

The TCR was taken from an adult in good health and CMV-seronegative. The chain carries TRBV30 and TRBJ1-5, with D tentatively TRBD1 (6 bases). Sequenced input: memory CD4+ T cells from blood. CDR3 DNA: TGTGCCTGGAGTGTAGCCGGGGGCGGCAATCAGCCCCAGCATTTT. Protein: CAWSVAGGGNQPQHF.